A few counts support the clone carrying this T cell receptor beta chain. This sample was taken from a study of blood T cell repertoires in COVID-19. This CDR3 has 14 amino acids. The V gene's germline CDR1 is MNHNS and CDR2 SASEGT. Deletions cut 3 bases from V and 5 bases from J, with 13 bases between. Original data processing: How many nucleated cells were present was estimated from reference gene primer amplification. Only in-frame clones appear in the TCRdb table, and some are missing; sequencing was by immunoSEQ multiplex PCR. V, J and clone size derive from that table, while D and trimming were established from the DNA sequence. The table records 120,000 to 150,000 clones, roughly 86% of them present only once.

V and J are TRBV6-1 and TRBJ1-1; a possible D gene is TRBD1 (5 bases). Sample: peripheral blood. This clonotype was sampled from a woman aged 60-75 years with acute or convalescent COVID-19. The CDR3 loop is CASSDGAAGTEAFF. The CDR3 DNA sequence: TGTGCCAGCAGTGATGGGGCTGCGGGGACTGAAGCTTTCTTT.